Each of the 11 T cell receptor beta chains below was sequenced from the same sample in a study of OX40 agonist ivuxolimab in advanced cancers. Preparation of the library involved the immunoSEQ multiplex PCR assay. TCRdb re-hosts the immuneACCESS table, in-frame sequences only. Its copies lack some clones; in the studies checked, an unresolved V gene accounts for under half of them, and the cause for the rest is not known. Within this sample are around 50,000 clones, with about 90% of them counted one time only. The ten largest clones capture 40% to 55% of the sample. Sequenced material: CD4+ or CD8+ T cells sorted from blood, taken in a trial of the OX40 agonist ivuxolimab. The receptors come from an adult with an advanced solid tumor such as melanoma, head and neck, liver or kidney cancer.

The chain couples TRBV27 to TRBJ2-7; D unresolved. Per the germline V gene, CDR1 is MNHEY and CDR2 is SMNVEV (reference sequence). The CDR3 has 13 residues. Deletions cut 5 bases from V and 5 bases from J, with 13 bases between. The CDR3 coding sequence is TGTGCCAGCAGTCAAACCCCCCTCCACGAGCAGTACTTC. Encoded protein: CASSQTPLHEQYF.

Judged by abundance, this clone is medium-sized. The V and J genes are TRBV7-2 and TRBJ2-7; 9 bases map to TRBD1. This CDR3 spans 15 amino acids. From germline, CDR1 is SGHTA and CDR2 FQGNSA. Trimming at V came to 5 bases and at J to 2 bases, leaving 7 bases not matched to a gene. The DNA of the CDR3 is TGTGCCAGCAGCACCGGGACAGGGTCTCCCTACGAGCAGTACTTC. Residues: CASSTGTGSPYEQYF.

The gene calls are TRBV9 and TRBJ2-7; 7 bases align to TRBD2. V shed 7 bases and J 4 bases; nucleotides not matched to a gene: 5. The CDR3 runs 12 residues. Germline-derived CDR1 and CDR2 are SGDLS and YYNGEE. The CDR3 is CASGPGGYEQYF. In nucleotides, the CDR3 is TGTGCCAGCGGCCCGGGGGGTTACGAGCAGTACTTC.

This chain links TRBV4-3 with TRBJ2-3; D perhaps matches TRBD1 (6 bases). V was cut by 0 bases and J by 0 bases, with 16 bases left in between. This CDR3 spans 18 amino acids. Germline values: CDR1 LGHNA, CDR2 YSLEER. The CDR3 DNA follows: TGCGCCAGCAGCCAAGAAAGTGGATTGGGGGCTAGCACAGATACGCAGTATTTT. Encoded protein: CASSQESGLGASTDTQYF.

This chain uses TRBV25-1 with TRBJ2-7; perhaps TRBD1 as D (5 bases). Germline V gives CDR1 MGHDK, CDR2 SYGVNS. Trimming pared 6 bases from V and 4 bases from J, leaving 16 bases between. The CDR3 length is 14 residues. The CDR3 loop reads CASSPGAAWYEQYF. CDR3 bases: TGTGCCAGCAGCCCTGGGGCGGCTTGGTACGAGCAGTACTTC.

The chain recombines TRBV19 with TRBJ2-7; TRBD2 is a possible D gene (6 bases). CDR1 and CDR2 (germline): LNHDA, SQIVND (reference sequence). V gave up 5 bases and J gave up 0 bases, with 8 bases separating them. This CDR3 region has 13 residues. For the CDR3, the DNA is TGTGCCAGTAGTGTCGGGAGCTCCTACGAGCAGTACTTC. It is translated as CASSVGSSYEQYF.

V and J are TRBV25-1 and TRBJ2-6, with 7 nucleotides matching TRBD2. The CDR3 has 15 residues. The trim removed 5 bases at V and 2 bases at J, leaving 3 bases unmatched. Germline-derived CDR1 and CDR2 are MGHDK and SYGVNS. CDR3 nucleotide sequence: TGTGCCAGCAGTTGGGGGGGGACTGGGGCCAACGTCCTGACTTTC. Translation gives CASSWGGTGANVLTF.

The chain couples TRBV9 to TRBJ2-3, with TRBD2 as a possible D gene (6 bases). Germline values: CDR1 SGDLS, CDR2 YYNGEE. V gave up 3 bases and J gave up 4 bases, with 15 bases separating them. This CDR3 is 15 amino acids long. The CDR3 nucleotides are TGTGCCAGCAGCGCCTCGGGGCGGGGCGCAGATACGCAGTATTTT. This translates into CASSASGRGADTQYF. Supplemented by reference TRBV9 and TRBJ2-3, the full variable domain reads DSGVTQTPKHLITATGQRVTLRCSPRSGDLSVYWYQQSLDQGLQFLIQYYNGEERAKGNILERFSAQQFPDLHSELNLSSLELGDSALYFCASSASGRGADTQYFGPGTRLTVL.

The chain has TRBV18 and TRBJ2-3; D is uncertain. CDR1 and CDR2 from the germline V gene are KGHSH and LQKENI. The CDR3 has 12 amino acids. V was shortened by 1 base and J by 10 bases, with 9 bases between the two germline ends. Here the CDR3 DNA reads TGTGCCAGCTCACCACGCGGTGTTGCGCAGTATTTT. Translated, it gives CASSPRGVAQYF.

This CDR3 reads CASSQFGTDYEQYF. The CDR3 DNA sequence: TGCGCCAGCAGCCAGTTTGGGACAGATTACGAGCAGTACTTC. V usage is TRBV4-3 and J usage is TRBJ2-7, with 7 bases aligning to TRBD1. CDR3 length equals 14 residues. The germline CDR1 and CDR2 sequences are LGHNA and YSLEER. V gave up 3 bases and J gave up 4 bases; unmatched junction bases: 6.

V and J are TRBV7-3 and TRBJ2-1; a weak D match, TRBD2 (5 bases). Germline CDR1 reads SGHTA; CDR2 reads FQGTGA. The CDR3 sequence is 13 residues long. V lost 3 bases, J lost 4 bases, and 7 bases lay in between. The CDR3 loop is CASSFGGYNEQFF. CDR3 DNA: TGTGCCAGCAGCTTTGGCGGGTACAATGAGCAGTTCTTC.